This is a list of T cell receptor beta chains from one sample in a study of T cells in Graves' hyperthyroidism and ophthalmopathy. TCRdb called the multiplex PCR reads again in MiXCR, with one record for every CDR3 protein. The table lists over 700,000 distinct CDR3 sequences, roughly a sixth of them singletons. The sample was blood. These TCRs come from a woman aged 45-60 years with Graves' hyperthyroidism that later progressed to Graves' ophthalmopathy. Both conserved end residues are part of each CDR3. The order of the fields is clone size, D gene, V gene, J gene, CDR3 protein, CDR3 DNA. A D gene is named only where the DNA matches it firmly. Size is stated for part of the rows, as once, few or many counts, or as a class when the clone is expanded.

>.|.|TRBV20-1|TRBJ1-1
CSARAQGIIAFF
TGCAGTGCTAGAGCACAGGGCATAATTGCTTTCTTT
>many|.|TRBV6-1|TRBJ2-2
CASITREGALNTGELFF
TGTGCCAGCATCACAAGGGAAGGAGCCCTGAACACCGGGGAGCTGTTTTTT
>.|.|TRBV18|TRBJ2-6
CASSQTGLPRSGANVLTF
TGTGCCAGCTCACAAACAGGCTTACCTCGCTCTGGGGCCAACGTCCTGACTTTC
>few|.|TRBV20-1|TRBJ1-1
CSATGPRSRNTEAFF
TGCAGTGCCACGGGCCCCCGGTCCAGGAACACTGAAGCTTTCTTT
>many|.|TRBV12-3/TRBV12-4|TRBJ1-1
CASSFAEMNTEAFF
TGTGCCAGCAGTTTTGCGGAGATGAACACTGAAGCTTTCTTT
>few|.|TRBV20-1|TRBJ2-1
CSARVSYGSGYYNEQFF
TGCAGTGCTAGAGTTTCATACGGTAGCGGATACTACAATGAGCAGTTCTTC
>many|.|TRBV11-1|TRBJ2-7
CASSLASVDYEQYF
TGTGCCAGCAGCTTAGCCTCTGTCGACTACGAGCAGTACTTC
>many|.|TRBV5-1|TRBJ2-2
CASSLGQPLIRQNTGELFF
TGCGCCAGCAGCTTGGGACAGCCCCTAATAAGGCAGAACACCGGGGAGCTGTTTTTT
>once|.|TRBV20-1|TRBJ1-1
CSANDRLEAFF
TGCAGTGCTAACGATCGACTTGAAGCTTTCTTT
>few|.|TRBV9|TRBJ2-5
CASSVGYEQETQYF
TGTGCCAGCAGCGTAGGGTACGAACAAGAGACCCAGTACTTC